This record looks at one T cell receptor beta chain sequence and its context. The sample originates from a study of regulatory T cells in long-lasting Graves disease. Combining iRepertoire HTBI primers with Arm-PCR of CDR3 regions, the authors built TCR beta libraries. One entry per CDR3 protein, called by TCRdb with MiXCR from the multiplex PCR reads. The table shows about 430,000 distinct CDR3 sequences, with around a fifth occurring only once. Germline V gives CDR1 MNHEY, CDR2 SVGEGT. The CDR3 has 16 residues. V was cut by 9 bases and J by 0 bases, with 21 bases left in between. Time point here: persistent/refractory GD, antithyroid drugs over 5 years with positive TRAb. PBMC-derived RNA was used for the TCR library.

The chain employs TRBV6-2 or TRBV6-3 and TRBJ2-7; perhaps TRBD1 as D (6 bases). The source material was peripheral blood mononuclear cells (PBMCs), sampled when the disease was refractory, from a patient treated with antithyroid drugs. The sequence was obtained from a female donor with Graves disease. The CDR3 nucleotides read TGTGCCAGTAAGATCTCCTTTGGACAGCTCTCCTACGAGCAGTACTTC. Translated, it gives CASKISFGQLSYEQYF.